The clone carrying this TCR beta chain was picked up many times. At one end, the junction sequence differs from germline, possibly due to a read error. All sequencing subjects had displayed CD8+CD57+ cell expansion on flow cytometry. The data stem from a study of CD8+CD57+ T cells in acquired aplastic anemia. Using genomic DNA as the template, TCR beta VDJ and CDR3 profiling was carried out. TCRdb fed the reads into MiXCR, producing one record per CDR3 protein. The sample consists of 250,000 to 300,000 distinct CDR3 sequences, 45% to 65% of them appearing once. The source of this sequence is a human donor with aplastic anemia. The sample taken for sequencing was sorted CD4+, CD8+, or CD8+CD57+ T cells (not recorded which) from PBMCs.

CDR3 nucleotide sequence: TGCGCCAACAGCGGGGGGCTTACACTAAACCAAGAGACCCAGTACTTC. Amino acids: CANSGGLTLNQETQYF. The genes are TRBV5-1 and TRBJ2-5; TRBD2 matches at 9 bases. The CDR3 sequence is 16 residues long. Germline V lookup: CDR1 SGHRS, CDR2 YFSETQ.